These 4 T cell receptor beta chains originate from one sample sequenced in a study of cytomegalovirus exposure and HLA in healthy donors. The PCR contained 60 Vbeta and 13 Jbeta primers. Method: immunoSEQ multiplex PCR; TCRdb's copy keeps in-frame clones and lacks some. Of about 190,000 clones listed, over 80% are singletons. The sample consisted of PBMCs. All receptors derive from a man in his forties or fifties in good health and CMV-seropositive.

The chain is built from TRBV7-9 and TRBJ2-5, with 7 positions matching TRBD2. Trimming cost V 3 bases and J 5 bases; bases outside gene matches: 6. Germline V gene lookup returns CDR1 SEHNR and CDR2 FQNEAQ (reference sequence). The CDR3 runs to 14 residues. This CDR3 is CASSFGGIRETQYF. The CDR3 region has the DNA TGTGCCAGCAGCTTCGGGGGGATCCGGGAGACCCAGTACTTC.

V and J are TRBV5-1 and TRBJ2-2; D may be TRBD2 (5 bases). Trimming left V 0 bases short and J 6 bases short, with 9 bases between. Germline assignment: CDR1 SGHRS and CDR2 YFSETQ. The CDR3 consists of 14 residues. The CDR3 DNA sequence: TGCGCCAGCAGCTTGGAGGGAGCGGCCGGGGAGCTGTTTTTT. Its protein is CASSLEGAAGELFF.

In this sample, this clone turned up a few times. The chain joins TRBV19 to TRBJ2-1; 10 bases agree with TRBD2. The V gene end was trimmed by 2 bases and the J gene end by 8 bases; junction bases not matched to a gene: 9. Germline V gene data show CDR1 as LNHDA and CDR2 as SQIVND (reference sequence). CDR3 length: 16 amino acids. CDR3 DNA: TGTGCCAGTAGTATATATCAGCGGGGGGGCTCCCATGAGCAGTTCTTC. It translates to CASSIYQRGGSHEQFF.

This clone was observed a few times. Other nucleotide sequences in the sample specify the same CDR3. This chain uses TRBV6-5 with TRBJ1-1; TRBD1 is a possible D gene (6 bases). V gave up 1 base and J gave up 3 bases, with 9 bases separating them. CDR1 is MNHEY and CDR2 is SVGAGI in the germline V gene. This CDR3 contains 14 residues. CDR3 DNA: TGTGCCAGCAGTTACTTAGGGGGATACACTGAAGCTTTCTTT. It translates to CASSYLGGYTEAFF.